The rows below give T cell receptor beta chains drawn from one sample of a study of blood T cells in healthy people across ages. TCRdb re-called the 5' RACE reads with MiXCR, one entry per CDR3 protein. There are hundreds of thousands of distinct CDR3 sequences in the sample; around 43% occur only once, and roughly 19% lies in the top ten. Sequencing used blood. Source of these receptors: a man aged 55 to 70 in good health. The CDR3 runs from the conserved cysteine through the conserved F or W. D genes are given only for firm matches. Not all rows give a size; the values are once, few, many and, for expanded clones, a class.

TRBJ2-7 few TRBV6-6 - TGTGCCAGCAGCTTACTAGGGTGGGCCTACGAGCAGTACTTC CASSLLGWAYEQYF
TRBJ1-2 - TRBV20-1 TRBD1 TGCAGTGCTAGCCCGGACAGGGCGATGAACTATGGCTACACCTTC CSASPDRAMNYGYTF
TRBJ2-5 once TRBV3-1 - TGTGCCAGCAGCCAAAGGAGCAGGCAAGAGACCCAGTACTTC CASSQRSRQETQYF
TRBJ2-7 - TRBV19 TRBD1 TGTGCCAGTAGTATGCAGGGGGCAATTTCCTACGAGCAGTACTTC CASSMQGAISYEQYF
TRBJ2-1 - TRBV29-1 - TGCAGCGCGAACCGGGACACCTACAATGAGCAGTTCTTC CSANRDTYNEQFF
TRBJ2-5 few TRBV7-2 TRBD2 TGTGCCAGCAGCTTAGGGCTAGCGGGGACAGAGACCCAGTACTTC CASSLGLAGTETQYF
TRBJ2-6 - TRBV4-1 - TGCGCCAGCAGCCAAGGGAGAGGGGGGCTTGGGTCTGGGGCCAACGTCCTGACTTTC CASSQGRGGLGSGANVLTF
TRBJ2-5 - TRBV4-1 - TGCGCCAGCAGCCATACACAAGAGACCCAGTACTTC CASSHTQETQYF
TRBJ2-7 - TRBV6-2/TRBV6-3 TRBD1 TGTGCCACGGATGGCTCGGTGGACAGGGGAGAGGGAGAGCAGTACTTC CATDGSVDRGEGEQYF
TRBJ2-7 - TRBV30 - TGTGCCTGGAGTGTATATTTGGGGGAGCAGTACTTC CAWSVYLGEQYF
TRBJ1-5 many TRBV7-8 - TGTGCCACCATCCCAGGGGAGGCCTTCCATCAGCCCCAGCATTTT CATIPGEAFHQPQHF
TRBJ1-3 - TRBV6-5 - TGTGCCAGCAGTTACTCGAGTCACAGGGACTCTGGAAACACCATATATTTT CASSYSSHRDSGNTIYF
TRBJ1-1 - TRBV7-6 TRBD1 TGTGCCAGCAGCCCCCAACAGGGGGAGAACACTGAAGCTTTCTTT CASSPQQGENTEAFF
TRBJ2-5 - TRBV7-2 TRBD2 TGTGCCAGCAGACATACTAGCGGGGGCTTTCAAGAGACCCAGTACTTC CASRHTSGGFQETQYF
TRBJ1-2 - TRBV5-5 TRBD1 TGTGCCAGCAGCTTGAGGGACAGAGAACTCTATGGCTACACCTTC CASSLRDRELYGYTF
TRBJ2-7 - TRBV18 - TGTGTCAGCTCACGATCCGGGACAAACTACAATGAGCAGTACTTC CVSSRSGTNYNEQYF
TRBJ2-3 - TRBV29-1 - TGCAGCGTTGGTCTGCGGCTCACAGATACGCAGTATTTT CSVGLRLTDTQYF
TRBJ2-3 - TRBV12-3/TRBV12-4 TRBD2 TGTGCCGGCAGTTTCGGGGGGGGCTCGTCGGATACGCAGTATTTT CAGSFGGGSSDTQYF
TRBJ1-2 - TRBV6-5 TRBD1 TGTGCCAGCAGTTACGGAACAGGGGACGATGGCTACACCTTC CASSYGTGDDGYTF
TRBJ2-2 - TRBV30 - TGTGCCAGAGGCACCGCGAACACCGGGGAGCTGTTTTTT CARGTANTGELFF
TRBJ2-5 many TRBV18 - TGTGCCAGCTCGCCCCCGGCCGGGAAGACCCAGTACTTC CASSPPAGKTQYF
TRBJ2-3 few TRBV20-1 TRBD2 TGCAGTGCTAGACGCCCCAGCGGGGGGTACACAGATACGCAGTATTTT CSARRPSGGYTDTQYF
TRBJ2-3 few TRBV9 TRBD2 TGTGCCAGCAGCGCCTCCGGGACTAGCGGAGGAGATACGCAGTATTTT CASSASGTSGGDTQYF
TRBJ2-5 - TRBV18 - TGTGCCAGCTCACCTTTCATGGAATATTCACCGGAGACCCAGTACTTC CASSPFMEYSPETQYF
TRBJ2-7 few TRBV5-6 - TGTGCCAGCACCCGGACGGCCTCCTACGAGCAGTACTTC CASTRTASYEQYF
TRBJ2-5 few TRBV7-6 TRBD1 TGTGCCAGCAGCTCTTCGCATGCAGGGGGCGAGAAGGAGACCCAGTACTTC CASSSSHAGGEKETQYF
TRBJ2-5 - TRBV5-1 - TGCGCCAGCCACCTTACAGGGTCGGTAGAGACCCAGTACTTC CASHLTGSVETQYF
TRBJ2-7 - TRBV28 TRBD1 TGTGCCAGCAGCTTGGGGACCGGGACAGGGCGGAATGAGCAGTACTTC CASSLGTGTGRNEQYF
TRBJ2-1 - TRBV3-1 TRBD1 TGTGCCAGCAGCCAAGCAGACAGGGGGCGAATCAATGAGCAGTTCTTC CASSQADRGRINEQFF
TRBJ2-3 few TRBV6-1 TRBD1 TGTGCCAGCAGGAACCCGGGACAGGGGGCCGATACGCAGTATTTT CASRNPGQGADTQYF
TRBJ2-7 few TRBV20-1 - TGCAGTGCTAGAGACCTAAGGGCTAGCTCCTACGAGCAGTACTTC CSARDLRASSYEQYF
TRBJ1-2 - TRBV20-1 - TGCAGTCTCGCCCCCCACGGGGGCTACACCTTC CSLAPHGGYTF
TRBJ2-1 - TRBV9 - TGTGCCAGCAGCGTAGAGACAGCCCCCGGGGAGCAGTTCTTC CASSVETAPGEQFF
TRBJ2-4 - TRBV16 TRBD1 TGTGCCAGCAGCAAGACAGGGGGCAGGGACATTCAGTACTTC CASSKTGGRDIQYF
TRBJ2-5 few TRBV10-2 TRBD1 TGCGCCAGCAAGGGACAGCCTCAAGAGACCCAGTACTTC CASKGQPQETQYF
TRBJ2-5 - TRBV20-1 - TGCAGTGCCGACGGACGATCACAAGAGACCCAGTACTTC CSADGRSQETQYF
TRBJ1-4 few TRBV6-6 TRBD1 TGTGCCAGCAGGACCCGACCCGGGACAGGCCTTAATGAAAAACTGTTTTTT CASRTRPGTGLNEKLFF
TRBJ2-1 - TRBV3-1 - TGTGCCGGCAGCAAATCGAACCTGAATGAGCGGTTCTTC CAGSKSNLNERFF
TRBJ2-1 few TRBV5-6 - TGTGCCAGCACCGACAGATCCTCCTACAATGAGCAGTTCTTC CASTDRSSYNEQFF
TRBJ2-7 few TRBV15 - TGTGCCACCAGCAGCACCAAGACTGAGGGACTTCGTGCTTTTGGCGAGCAGTACTTC CATSSTKTEGLRAFGEQYF